The rows below give T cell receptor beta chains drawn from one sample of a study of T cells in localized non-small cell lung cancer. Profiled with immunoSEQ multiplex PCR; TCRdb holds only in-frame clones, not every one. The sample has around 64,000 clones, around 90% seen once. Sequences were derived from peripheral blood, sampled before any cancer treatment. The receptors were gathered from a man aged 40 to 70 with stage I squamous cell lung carcinoma. The CDR3 runs from the conserved cysteine through the conserved F or W. A D gene is named only where the DNA matches it firmly. Size tells how often a clone was seen (once, few, many) or the class of an expanded clone, and some rows leave it out.

V	D	size	J	DNA	CDR3
TRBV11-1	NA	NA	TRBJ2-5	TGTGCCAGCAGCGTACGAAGACAAGAGACCCAGTACTTC	CASSVRRQETQYF
TRBV5-1	TRBD1	NA	TRBJ2-5	TGCGCCAGCAGCCCCCCCACGGGACAGCAAGAGACCCAGTACTTC	CASSPPTGQQETQYF
TRBV28	NA	NA	TRBJ2-1	TGTGCCAGCAGGCCCAGGGATCTTAGCGGAAAGGACAATGAGCAGTTCTTC	CASRPRDLSGKDNEQFF
TRBV27	NA	once	TRBJ2-3	TGTGCCAGCAATGGGCACCAAGGATCGGATACGCAGTATTTT	CASNGHQGSDTQYF
TRBV4-2	NA	NA	TRBJ2-3	TGTGCCAGCAGCCAAGATGCGCCCAGGGGCGGCACAGATACGCAGTATTTT	CASSQDAPRGGTDTQYF
TRBV21-1	NA	NA	TRBJ2-7	TGTGCCAGCGGCCCTAGGGGGGGGGTTTACGAGCAGTACTTC	CASGPRGGVYEQYF
TRBV7-8	TRBD1	NA	TRBJ1-5	TGTGCCAGCAGCCCCCGGAGACAGGGGGATCAGCCCCAGCATTTT	CASSPRRQGDQPQHF
TRBV28	NA	NA	TRBJ2-1	TGTGCCAGCAGTCCCCCTACCTACAATGAGCAGTTCTTC	CASSPPTYNEQFF
TRBV2	NA	NA	TRBJ2-3	TGTGCCAGCAGTTCCCGGCCCCCCGAAGATACGCAGTATTTT	CASSSRPPEDTQYF
TRBV28	NA	NA	TRBJ2-3	TGTGCCAGCAGTACCGGGACATTCCGCACAGATACGCAGTATTTT	CASSTGTFRTDTQYF
TRBV4-1	TRBD2	NA	TRBJ2-1	TGCGCCAGCAGCCTACCCCTTCTTACGGGCGGGAGCGACAATGAGCAGTTCTTC	CASSLPLLTGGSDNEQFF
TRBV6-5	TRBD1	few	TRBJ2-7	TGTGCCAGCAGCCAGGGGACAGCCTACGAGCAGTACTTC	CASSQGTAYEQYF
TRBV27	NA	NA	TRBJ2-7	TGTGCCAGCAGTTTTGAAAACAGGTTCTCCTACGAGCAGTACTTC	CASSFENRFSYEQYF